This is a list of T cell receptor beta chains from one sample in a study of cytomegalovirus exposure and HLA in healthy donors. Libraries were prepared by immunoSEQ multiplex PCR; TCRdb keeps only in-frame clonotypes and omits some of them. The sample consists of 65,000 to 90,000 clones, roughly four fifths of them appearing once. The sequenced sample was PBMCs. The receptor set was obtained from an older man in good health and CMV-seronegative. The CDR3 runs from the conserved cysteine through the conserved F or W. D genes are given only for firm matches. The listing skips clone size in some rows; elsewhere it reads once, few, many or a size class.

v_call: TRBV6-6
d_call: TRBD2
clone_size: .
j_call: TRBJ2-7
cdr3_aa: CASIPSGTSSYEQYF
cdr3_nt: TGTGCCAGCATTCCTTCCGGGACTAGCTCCTACGAGCAGTACTTC

v_call: TRBV28
d_call: .
clone_size: .
j_call: TRBJ1-1
cdr3_aa: CASSLWGVLNTEAFF
cdr3_nt: TGTGCCAGCAGTTTGTGGGGGGTATTGAACACTGAAGCTTTCTTT

v_call: TRBV5-6
d_call: TRBD2
clone_size: .
j_call: TRBJ2-7
cdr3_aa: CASSLVNVLAGGEGQYF
cdr3_nt: TGTGCCAGCAGCTTGGTGAACGTACTAGCGGGGGGGGAAGGACAGTACTTC

v_call: TRBV5-5
d_call: TRBD1
clone_size: .
j_call: TRBJ1-6
cdr3_aa: CASSRTGGYSPLHF
cdr3_nt: TGTGCCAGCAGCCGGACAGGGGGATATTCACCCCTCCACTTT

v_call: TRBV9
d_call: .
clone_size: .
j_call: TRBJ2-2
cdr3_aa: CASSVVQYTGELFF
cdr3_nt: TGTGCCAGCAGCGTAGTACAGTACACCGGAGAGCTGTTTTTT

v_call: TRBV27
d_call: .
clone_size: .
j_call: TRBJ2-3
cdr3_aa: CASSPQRDGAADTQYF
cdr3_nt: TGTGCCAGCAGTCCGCAGCGCGACGGAGCCGCAGATACGCAGTATTTT

v_call: TRBV6-6
d_call: .
clone_size: .
j_call: TRBJ1-4
cdr3_aa: CASSYSSTGNEKLFF
cdr3_nt: TGTGCCAGCAGTTACTCGAGTACAGGGAATGAAAAACTGTTTTTT

v_call: TRBV7-9
d_call: TRBD1
clone_size: .
j_call: TRBJ2-3
cdr3_aa: CASSLGQGSQYF
cdr3_nt: TGTGCCAGCAGTCTAGGACAGGGGTCGCAGTATTTT

v_call: TRBV7-8
d_call: .
clone_size: .
j_call: TRBJ1-1
cdr3_aa: CASSQHQNTEAFF
cdr3_nt: TGTGCCAGCAGCCAACACCAGAACACTGAAGCTTTCTTT

v_call: TRBV14
d_call: .
clone_size: few
j_call: TRBJ1-1
cdr3_aa: CASSPRGMNTEAFF
cdr3_nt: TGTGCCAGCAGCCCCAGGGGCATGAACACTGAAGCTTTCTTT

v_call: TRBV7-2
d_call: TRBD1
clone_size: .
j_call: TRBJ1-2
cdr3_aa: CASSLARTGKYGYTF
cdr3_nt: TGTGCCAGCAGCTTAGCTCGGACAGGGAAATATGGCTACACCTTC

v_call: TRBV5-1
d_call: TRBD1
clone_size: .
j_call: TRBJ2-2
cdr3_aa: CASSLGQGARTGELFF
cdr3_nt: TGCGCCAGCAGCTTGGGACAGGGGGCGAGGACCGGGGAGCTGTTTTTT

v_call: TRBV4-3
d_call: .
clone_size: .
j_call: TRBJ1-4
cdr3_aa: CASSQTGMSYEKLFF
cdr3_nt: TGCGCCAGCAGCCAAACAGGCATGTCTTACGAAAAACTGTTTTTT

v_call: TRBV18
d_call: .
clone_size: .
j_call: TRBJ2-7
cdr3_aa: CASSPPRGQTSEQYF
cdr3_nt: TGTGCCAGCTCACCGCCACGAGGGCAGACCTCCGAGCAGTACTTC

v_call: TRBV2
d_call: .
clone_size: few
j_call: TRBJ1-5
cdr3_aa: CASSVTRTANQPQHF
cdr3_nt: TGTGCCAGCAGTGTAACAAGGACAGCTAATCAGCCCCAGCATTTT

v_call: TRBV27
d_call: .
clone_size: .
j_call: TRBJ1-2
cdr3_aa: CASSSPQGGYGYTF
cdr3_nt: TGTGCCAGCAGTTCCCCCCAAGGGGGCTATGGCTACACCTTC

v_call: TRBV5-1
d_call: TRBD2
clone_size: once
j_call: TRBJ2-1
cdr3_aa: CASSLQGGGADEQFF
cdr3_nt: TGCGCCAGCAGCTTGCAAGGCGGGGGGGCCGATGAGCAGTTCTTC

v_call: TRBV7-9
d_call: .
clone_size: .
j_call: TRBJ2-6
cdr3_aa: CASSPSKGANVLTF
cdr3_nt: TGTGCCAGCAGCCCCTCTAAAGGGGCCAACGTCCTGACTTTC

v_call: TRBV5-4
d_call: TRBD1
clone_size: .
j_call: TRBJ1-4
cdr3_aa: CASGPGTGGMTNEKLFF
cdr3_nt: TGTGCCAGCGGACCCGGGACAGGGGGCATGACTAATGAAAAACTGTTTTTT

v_call: TRBV6-4
d_call: .
clone_size: .
j_call: TRBJ1-5
cdr3_aa: CASSDSNTADSHSNQPQHF
cdr3_nt: TGTGCCAGCAGTGACTCCAATACAGCCGACAGCCATAGCAATCAGCCCCAGCATTTT

v_call: TRBV10-3
d_call: .
clone_size: .
j_call: TRBJ1-1
cdr3_aa: CAIQNSDRKNTEAFF
cdr3_nt: TGTGCCATCCAAAATTCGGACAGAAAGAACACTGAAGCTTTCTTT

v_call: TRBV6-5
d_call: TRBD1
clone_size: once
j_call: TRBJ1-5
cdr3_aa: CASSLQKGANQPQHF
cdr3_nt: TGTGCCAGCAGCCTCCAAAAGGGGGCAAATCAGCCCCAGCATTTT

v_call: TRBV7-6
d_call: .
clone_size: .
j_call: TRBJ1-1
cdr3_aa: CASSLAVRGLKTEAFF
cdr3_nt: TGTGCCAGCAGCTTAGCGGTGCGGGGGCTAAAGACTGAAGCTTTCTTT

v_call: TRBV6-1
d_call: .
clone_size: .
j_call: TRBJ1-5
cdr3_aa: CASSVGGDRNQPQHF
cdr3_nt: TGTGCCAGCAGTGTGGGAGGGGATCGCAATCAGCCCCAGCATTTT

v_call: TRBV18
d_call: TRBD1
clone_size: .
j_call: TRBJ1-2
cdr3_aa: CASSLRAPTGSLVYGYTF
cdr3_nt: TGTGCCAGCTCACTCCGCGCGCCGACAGGGAGTTTGGTCTATGGCTACACCTTC

v_call: TRBV7-6
d_call: TRBD2
clone_size: once
j_call: TRBJ2-1
cdr3_aa: CASSLVASGYNEQFF
cdr3_nt: TGTGCCAGCAGCTTAGTCGCTAGCGGGTACAATGAGCAGTTCTTC

v_call: TRBV28
d_call: TRBD1
clone_size: once
j_call: TRBJ1-2
cdr3_aa: CASSLSLGTGGYGYTF
cdr3_nt: TGTGCCAGCAGTCTCTCTTTAGGGACAGGAGGCTATGGCTACACCTTC

v_call: TRBV4-1
d_call: .
clone_size: .
j_call: TRBJ2-1
cdr3_aa: CASSQVDMGLALYNEQFF
cdr3_nt: TGCGCCAGCAGCCAAGTCGACATGGGTCTAGCGCTCTACAATGAGCAGTTCTTC

v_call: TRBV2
d_call: .
clone_size: few
j_call: TRBJ1-1
cdr3_aa: CASRNPPTGDTEAFF
cdr3_nt: TGTGCCAGCAGAAACCCCCCAACAGGAGACACTGAAGCTTTCTTT

v_call: TRBV7-9
d_call: TRBD2
clone_size: .
j_call: TRBJ2-1
cdr3_aa: CSSSLLAGGRNEQFF
cdr3_nt: TGTTCCAGCAGCTTACTAGCGGGAGGGAGGAATGAGCAGTTCTTC

v_call: TRBV30
d_call: .
clone_size: .
j_call: TRBJ1-1
cdr3_aa: CAWSNSFNTEAFF
cdr3_nt: TGTGCCTGGAGCAACAGCTTCAACACTGAAGCTTTCTTT

v_call: TRBV30
d_call: .
clone_size: .
j_call: TRBJ1-2
cdr3_aa: CAWSVLQAYGYTF
cdr3_nt: TGTGCCTGGAGTGTACTCCAGGCTTATGGCTACACCTTC

v_call: TRBV5-1
d_call: .
clone_size: .
j_call: TRBJ2-7
cdr3_aa: CASSLPGYEQYF
cdr3_nt: TGCGCCAGCAGCCTTCCGGGTTACGAGCAGTACTTC

v_call: TRBV18
d_call: .
clone_size: .
j_call: TRBJ1-4
cdr3_aa: CASSPPATNEKLFF
cdr3_nt: TGTGCCAGCTCACCACCCGCAACTAATGAAAAACTGTTTTTT

v_call: TRBV10-1
d_call: TRBD2
clone_size: .
j_call: TRBJ2-1
cdr3_aa: CASSLGLAGGDEQFF
cdr3_nt: TGCGCCAGCAGTTTGGGACTAGCGGGAGGCGATGAGCAGTTCTTC

v_call: TRBV6-1
d_call: .
clone_size: .
j_call: TRBJ2-2
cdr3_aa: CASKGVLRDTGELFF
cdr3_nt: TGTGCCAGCAAGGGGGTGCTCCGTGACACCGGGGAGCTGTTTTTT

v_call: TRBV7-2
d_call: .
clone_size: .
j_call: TRBJ2-2
cdr3_aa: CASSLARSQPNTGELFF
cdr3_nt: TGTGCCAGCAGCTTAGCTCGGAGTCAGCCGAACACCGGGGAGCTGTTTTTT

v_call: TRBV28
d_call: TRBD1
clone_size: .
j_call: TRBJ2-7
cdr3_aa: CASSSLTGTAHYEQYF
cdr3_nt: TGTGCCAGCAGTTCTTTAACCGGGACAGCACACTACGAGCAGTACTTC

v_call: TRBV6-1
d_call: .
clone_size: once
j_call: TRBJ1-3
cdr3_aa: CAIATGDVNTIYF
cdr3_nt: TGTGCCATAGCGACAGGAGACGTAAACACCATATATTTT

v_call: TRBV10-2
d_call: .
clone_size: .
j_call: TRBJ2-7
cdr3_aa: CASSESQVFYEQYF
cdr3_nt: TGCGCCAGCAGTGAGAGTCAGGTTTTCTACGAGCAGTACTTC

v_call: TRBV18
d_call: .
clone_size: .
j_call: TRBJ2-5
cdr3_aa: CASSAVQETQYF
cdr3_nt: TGTGCCAGCTCGGCAGTCCAAGAGACCCAGTACTTC

v_call: TRBV27
d_call: TRBD1
clone_size: .
j_call: TRBJ2-1
cdr3_aa: CASSFLGQGNEQFF
cdr3_nt: TGTGCCAGCAGTTTCTTGGGACAGGGTAACGAGCAGTTCTTC

v_call: TRBV7-8
d_call: TRBD2
clone_size: .
j_call: TRBJ2-3
cdr3_aa: CASSRYTAGREVFSEDTQYF
cdr3_nt: TGTGCCAGCAGCCGATACACAGCGGGGCGGGAGGTCTTTTCGGAAGATACGCAGTATTTT

v_call: TRBV5-1
d_call: TRBD1
clone_size: once
j_call: TRBJ2-1
cdr3_aa: CASSAGQGSYNEQFF
cdr3_nt: TGCGCCAGCAGCGCCGGACAGGGCTCCTACAATGAGCAGTTCTTC

v_call: TRBV11-2
d_call: .
clone_size: .
j_call: TRBJ2-7
cdr3_aa: CASLQDRNPYEQYF
cdr3_nt: TGTGCCAGCTTACAAGACAGGAACCCCTACGAGCAGTACTTC